This T cell receptor beta chain was observed in a study of early T cells in non-severe SARS-CoV-2 infection. For the study at large: Chains were unpaired, as sequencing was done on bulk RNA from unsorted whole blood. Findings of the study overall: Comparison of clonotypes with VDJdb favored anti-spike CD8 responses while missing private and CD4 specificities.

This clonotype was counted at least ten times. The antigen remains undetermined. Separate cDNA molecules each had unique molecular identifiers attached to them. From the 5' RACE reads, TCRdb called clonotypes with MiXCR, one entry per CDR3 protein. In the table there are some 91,000 distinct CDR3 sequences, over 10% of which are singletons. CDR1 is SGHTA and CDR2 is FQGNSA in the germline V gene. V gave up 4 bases and J gave up 1 base, with 11 bases separating them. This CDR3 contains 14 residues. This TCR was recovered from an adult who was a healthcare worker with PCR-confirmed SARS-CoV-2 infection or an uninfected control (not recorded which). The chain links TRBV7-2 to TRBJ2-7; maybe TRBD1 (6 bases). The sequencing sample was made of whole blood. CDR3 residues: CASSWGQGSYEQYF. The CDR3 nucleotides read TGTGCCAGCAGCTGGGGCCAGGGGTCCTACGAGCAGTACTTC.